This is a list of T cell receptor beta chains from one sample in a study of long-term antiretroviral therapy in people with HIV. Method: immunoSEQ multiplex PCR; TCRdb's copy keeps in-frame clones and lacks some. Altogether around 21,000 clones are present, around 80% being singletons, with the ten largest covering 7.2%. The sample consisted of unsorted PBMCs, taken 1.5 years after starting antiretroviral therapy. The receptors were gathered from a man between 25 and 39 years old with HIV. CDR3s include the opening cysteine and the closing phenylalanine or tryptophan. D genes are given only for firm matches. Clone size appears in some rows only: once, few, many, or a class for an expanded clone.

j_call d_call clone_size v_call cdr3_nt cdr3_aa
TRBJ1-2 NA NA TRBV5-1 TGCGCCAGCAGCTTGGGAATGGCAGATAACTATGGCTACACCTTC CASSLGMADNYGYTF
TRBJ2-1 TRBD2 NA TRBV5-1 TGCGCCAGCAGCACCGGGACTAGCGTAACCTACAATGAGCAGTTCTTC CASSTGTSVTYNEQFF
TRBJ1-5 NA NA TRBV28 TGTGCCAGCAGTCTACATCAGCCCCAGCATTTT CASSLHQPQHF
TRBJ1-6 NA once TRBV7-8 TGTGCCAGCAGCTTATATCAGAATTCACCCCTCCACTTT CASSLYQNSPLHF
TRBJ1-5 NA NA TRBV2 TGTGCCAGCAGTGGGTCAGGGGACCAGCCCCAGCATTTT CASSGSGDQPQHF
TRBJ1-1 NA NA TRBV18 TGTGCCAGCTCACCACGCCCTCCGGTGAACACTGAAGCTTTCTTT CASSPRPPVNTEAFF
TRBJ2-1 NA NA TRBV19 TGTGCCAGTAGTATAGGAAGGGAGGCGATCCATGAGCAGTTCTTC CASSIGREAIHEQFF
TRBJ1-5 NA NA TRBV6-5 TGTGCCTCCCGTCGATTGGGGTTGAATCAGCCCCAGCATTTT CASRRLGLNQPQHF
TRBJ2-7 NA NA TRBV6-6 TGTGCCAGCAGTCCAGGGAAGAGCGGCGAGCAGTACTTC CASSPGKSGEQYF
TRBJ1-5 NA NA TRBV16 TGTGCCAGCAGCCAAGACCCGGACAGAATCAATCAGCCCCAGCATTTT CASSQDPDRINQPQHF
TRBJ1-1 NA NA TRBV27 TGTGCCAGCAGTTTTGGGTCGGAAGCTTTCTTT CASSFGSEAFF
TRBJ2-7 TRBD1 NA TRBV5-4 TGTGCCAGCAGCAGGACAGGGCCCTACGAGCAGTACTTC CASSRTGPYEQYF
TRBJ2-3 TRBD2 NA TRBV29-1 TGCAGCGTTGAAGGGGTAGCGGGAGAATCTAGCACAGATACGCAGTATTTT CSVEGVAGESSTDTQYF
TRBJ1-1 TRBD1 NA TRBV10-3 TGTGCCATCAGTGAGTCGATGTTTGGGACAGTACGGAACACTGAAGCTTTCTTT CAISESMFGTVRNTEAFF
TRBJ2-1 NA few TRBV7-9 TGTGCCAGCAGCTTACAGGGAACATCACACAATGAGCAGTTCTTC CASSLQGTSHNEQFF
TRBJ1-5 NA NA TRBV6-6 TGTGCCAGCAGGGCGCCAGGATCTAGCAATCAGCCCCAGCATTTT CASRAPGSSNQPQHF
TRBJ1-1 TRBD1 NA TRBV7-2 TGTGCCAGCAGCTTAGAATGGACAGGGGGCACTGAAGCTTTCTTT CASSLEWTGGTEAFF
TRBJ1-2 NA NA TRBV6-1 TGTGCCAGCAGTCCAATGGGGGATGGTGGCTACACCTTC CASSPMGDGGYTF
TRBJ2-1 NA NA TRBV9 TGTGCCAGCAGCGTAGACCCCCGCGTTGGAGGGTATGAGCAGTTCTTC CASSVDPRVGGYEQFF
TRBJ2-4 NA NA TRBV5-1 TGCGCCAGCAGCTTAGTTAACCTCAAGGAGGACATTCAGTACTTC CASSLVNLKEDIQYF
TRBJ1-2 NA NA TRBV14 TGTGCCAGCAGCCCGACGACAGCCGCTAACTATGGCTACACCTTC CASSPTTAANYGYTF
TRBJ1-5 NA NA TRBV10-3 TGTGCCATCAGTGATGTCAATCAGCCCCAGCATTTT CAISDVNQPQHF
TRBJ2-1 TRBD2 NA TRBV5-1 TGCGCCAGCAGCTTGCAAGAGCGGGGGGCCGAGCAGTTCTTC CASSLQERGAEQFF
TRBJ2-3 TRBD2 NA TRBV30 TGTGCCTGGAACGGACTAGGGAGGGGCCCCACAGATACGCAGTATTTT CAWNGLGRGPTDTQYF
TRBJ1-1 NA NA TRBV19 TGTGCCAGTAGTATGGGAGGAACTGAAGCTTTCTTT CASSMGGTEAFF
TRBJ2-2 NA NA TRBV6-1 TGTGCCAGCAGTGACAGGGTGAACACCGGGGAGCTGTTTTTT CASSDRVNTGELFF
TRBJ2-1 TRBD2 NA TRBV9 TGTGCCAGCAGCACCTGGACTAGCGGGGGGGTGGATGAGCAGTTCTTC CASSTWTSGGVDEQFF
TRBJ2-7 NA NA TRBV5-1 TGCGCCAGCAGCTTGCACGGTTACGAGCAGTACTTC CASSLHGYEQYF
TRBJ2-3 TRBD2 NA TRBV11-2 TGTGCCAGCAGCTTAGCCGCGACTAGCTATATAGATACGCAGTATTTT CASSLAATSYIDTQYF
TRBJ1-5 TRBD1 NA TRBV18 TGTGCCAGCTCACCTCTACCGGGACAGGGTGGGCAGCCCCAGCATTTT CASSPLPGQGGQPQHF
TRBJ2-1 NA NA TRBV7-2 TGTGCCAGCAGCTCCCGGGGGCAAGCGCTAGGTGAGCAGTTCTTC CASSSRGQALGEQFF
TRBJ2-1 TRBD2 NA TRBV4-1 TGCGCCAGCAGCCGGGCCGGGACTAGCGGGACCAATGAGCAGTTCTTC CASSRAGTSGTNEQFF
TRBJ2-3 TRBD1 NA TRBV18 TGTGCCAGCTCACCCCCCGCCCTAACAGGGGGCACAGATACGCAGTATTTT CASSPPALTGGTDTQYF
TRBJ1-2 NA NA TRBV7-2 TGTGCCAGCAGCCCGACAAGTGGGGGCCGGAACTATGGCTACACCTTC CASSPTSGGRNYGYTF
TRBJ2-3 TRBD1 NA TRBV29-1 TGCAGCGTCGGGACAGGGAGCACAGATACGCAGTATTTT CSVGTGSTDTQYF
TRBJ2-7 TRBD1 NA TRBV5-1 TGCGCCAGCAGCTTGGAGGACAGGGGCTCCATGGGCTACTTGCAGTACTTC CASSLEDRGSMGYLQYF
TRBJ1-1 NA NA TRBV7-2 TGTGCCAGCAGCTTAATGGGGAGCACGAACACTGAAGCTTTCTTT CASSLMGSTNTEAFF
TRBJ2-7 TRBD2 NA TRBV28 TGTGCCAGCACCGTAGCGGGGCTCTCCTACGAGCAGTACTTC CASTVAGLSYEQYF
TRBJ2-5 TRBD1 NA TRBV28 TGTGCCAGCAGTCTGATATCCGGGACAGGACTTCAATCTCAGTACTTC CASSLISGTGLQSQYF
TRBJ2-1 TRBD2 few TRBV7-2 TGTGCCAGCAGTAGAGCGGGAGCGGGAAATGAGCAGTTCTTC CASSRAGAGNEQFF
TRBJ2-1 NA once TRBV2 TGTGCCAGCAGTGAAGAAACTGACAGGCGAGGGAATGAGCAGTTCTTC CASSEETDRRGNEQFF
TRBJ1-6 NA NA TRBV6-8 TGTGCCAGCAGTCCTGACCCAGACACAGATAATTCACCCCTCCACTTT CASSPDPDTDNSPLHF
TRBJ2-2 TRBD1 NA TRBV30 TGTGCCTGGAGCAGGACAGGGGGGTCGCGCGAGCTGTTTTTT CAWSRTGGSRELFF
TRBJ2-7 TRBD1 NA TRBV19 TGTGCCAGTAGTATACGTCCCGGACAGGGGCCCAACGAGCAGTACTTC CASSIRPGQGPNEQYF